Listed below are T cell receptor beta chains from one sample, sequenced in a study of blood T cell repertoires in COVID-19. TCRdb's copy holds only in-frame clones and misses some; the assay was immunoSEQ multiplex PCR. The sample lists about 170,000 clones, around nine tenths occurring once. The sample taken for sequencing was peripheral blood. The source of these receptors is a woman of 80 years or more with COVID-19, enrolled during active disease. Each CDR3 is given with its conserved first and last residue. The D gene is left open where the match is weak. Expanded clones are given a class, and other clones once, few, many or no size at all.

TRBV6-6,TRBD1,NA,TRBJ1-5,TGTGCCAGCAGTTACTGGGACAGGGCTAATCAGCCCCAGCATTTT,CASSYWDRANQPQHF
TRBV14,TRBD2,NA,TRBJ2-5,TGTGCCAGCAGCTTAGCGGGAGGACAAGAGACCCAGTACTTC,CASSLAGGQETQYF
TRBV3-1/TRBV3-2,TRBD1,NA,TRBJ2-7,TGTGCCAGCAGCCACGGTCGTCTAGGACAGGGCGTTCTGGAGCAGTACTTC,CASSHGRLGQGVLEQYF
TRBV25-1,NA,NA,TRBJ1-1,TGTGCCAGCAGTGAATTGGTGGCGAACACTGAAGCTTTCTTT,CASSELVANTEAFF
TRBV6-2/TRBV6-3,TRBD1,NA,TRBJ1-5,TGTGCCAGCAGCGGGACAGGGAATAATCAGCCCCAGCATTTT,CASSGTGNNQPQHF
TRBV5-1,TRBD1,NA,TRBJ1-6,TGCGCCAGCAGCTTTGCCGGGACAGGGGGATCACCCCTCCACTTT,CASSFAGTGGSPLHF
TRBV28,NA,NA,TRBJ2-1,TGTGCCAGCGGGATCAGGGCCAATGAGCAGTTCTTC,CASGIRANEQFF
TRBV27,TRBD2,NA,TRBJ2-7,TGTGCCAGCAGTTTGGGCGGGAGCCATAGGTACGAGCAGTACTTC,CASSLGGSHRYEQYF
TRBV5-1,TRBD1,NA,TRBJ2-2,TGCGCCAGCAGCTCGCGGACAGGGGAGACCGGGGAGCTGTTTTTT,CASSSRTGETGELFF
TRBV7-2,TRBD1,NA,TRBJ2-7,TGTGCCAGCAGCCCTCGACAGGGCCAACCACTACACGAGCAGTACTTC,CASSPRQGQPLHEQYF
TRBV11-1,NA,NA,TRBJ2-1,TGTGCCAGCAACCAGGCAGAGCATGAGCAGTTCTTC,CASNQAEHEQFF
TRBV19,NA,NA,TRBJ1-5,TGTGCCAGTAGTCCTGGACTGCTCAATCAGCCCCAGCATTTT,CASSPGLLNQPQHF
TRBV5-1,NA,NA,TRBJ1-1,TGCGCCAGCAGCTTGCAGGGCGACACTGAAGCTTTCTTT,CASSLQGDTEAFF
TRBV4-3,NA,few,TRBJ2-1,TGCGCCAGCAGCCAAGAGGCTCTCAGCTCCTACAATGAGCAGTTCTTC,CASSQEALSSYNEQFF
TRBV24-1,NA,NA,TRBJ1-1,TGTGCCACCAGTGATTCGGCAGGTCACGCTGAAGCTTTCTTT,CATSDSAGHAEAFF
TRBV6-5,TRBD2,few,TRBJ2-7,TGTGCCAGCAGTTACCACCCGGGGGGCTACGAGCAGTACTTC,CASSYHPGGYEQYF
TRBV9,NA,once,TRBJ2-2,TGTGCCAGCAGCGCTTCTGCCAGGAACACCGGGGAGCTGTTTTTT,CASSASARNTGELFF
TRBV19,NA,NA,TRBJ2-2,TGTGCCAGTAGTAAGCGACAGACGGTCGGGGAGCTGTTTTTT,CASSKRQTVGELFF
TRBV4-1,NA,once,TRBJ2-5,TGCGCCAGCAGCCAAGCGGAGGGGGGGTACCAAGAGACCCAGTACTTC,CASSQAEGGYQETQYF
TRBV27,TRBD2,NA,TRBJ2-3,TGTGCCAGCAGCTGGAGGAGGACTAGCGGGAGTAGAGATACGCAGTATTTT,CASSWRRTSGSRDTQYF
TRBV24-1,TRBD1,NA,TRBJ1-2,TGTGCCACCAGTGACCAGGGGGACAGAAGCCCTTATGGCTACACCTTC,CATSDQGDRSPYGYTF
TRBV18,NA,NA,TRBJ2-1,TGTGCCAGCTCACCAGAGGCGGGATCCTACAATGAGCAGTTCTTC,CASSPEAGSYNEQFF
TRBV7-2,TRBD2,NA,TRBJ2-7,TGTGCCACCGCCGCCCAGGGACTAGCGGCCTACGAGCAGTACTTC,CATAAQGLAAYEQYF
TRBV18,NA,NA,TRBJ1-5,TGTGCCAGCTCACCGCCCGGCGGGAGGACTGGTCAGCCCCAGCATTTT,CASSPPGGRTGQPQHF
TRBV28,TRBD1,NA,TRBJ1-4,TGTGCCAGCAGTCTTACAGGGGGCGCTGAAAAACTGTTTTTT,CASSLTGGAEKLFF
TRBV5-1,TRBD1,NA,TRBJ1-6,TGCGCCAGCAGCTTGCCCGCGACAGGGGTAGCCTCACCCCTCCACTTT,CASSLPATGVASPLHF
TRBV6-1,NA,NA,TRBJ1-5,TGTGCCAGCAGTGAATGGACATCCCGTCGTCAGCCCCAGCATTTT,CASSEWTSRRQPQHF
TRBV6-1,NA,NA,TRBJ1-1,TGTGCCAGCAGTGAAGCAAGGAGGGTAGAAGCTTTCTTT,CASSEARRVEAFF
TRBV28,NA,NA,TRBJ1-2,TGTGCCAGCAGTTCCCAGGGTGGTGGTGGCTACACCTTC,CASSSQGGGGYTF
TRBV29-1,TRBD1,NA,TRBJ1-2,TGCAGTCTTCAGGGGGCGGCTGGCTACACCTTC,CSLQGAAGYTF
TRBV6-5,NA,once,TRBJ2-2,TGTGCCAGCACCTATACTACAGGTCTTCCCGGGGAGCTGTTTTTT,CASTYTTGLPGELFF
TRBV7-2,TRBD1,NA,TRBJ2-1,TGTGCCAGCAGCTTGGTACAGGGGCTCAATGAGCAGTTCTTC,CASSLVQGLNEQFF
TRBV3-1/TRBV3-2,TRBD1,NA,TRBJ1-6,TGTGCCAGCAGCCTCGGACAGGGAAATTCACCCCTCCACTTT,CASSLGQGNSPLHF
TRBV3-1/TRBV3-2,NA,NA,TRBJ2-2,TGTGCCAGCAGCCAGACAATAAGTCACACCGGGGAGCTGTTTTTT,CASSQTISHTGELFF
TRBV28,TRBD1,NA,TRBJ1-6,TGTGCCAGCACCCCCATCGGGACAGGGGGAGGATATTCACCCCTCCACTTT,CASTPIGTGGGYSPLHF
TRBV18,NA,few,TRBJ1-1,TGTGCCAGCTCACCGGTTGTACACAGGGTTGGCACTGAAGCTTTCTTT,CASSPVVHRVGTEAFF
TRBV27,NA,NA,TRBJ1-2,TGTGCCAGCGCCGCAGGGGCCTTCTATGGCTACACCTTC,CASAAGAFYGYTF
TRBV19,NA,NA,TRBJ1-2,TGTGCCAGTAGTATTGCGGACTCAAGGGACTATGGCTACACCTTC,CASSIADSRDYGYTF
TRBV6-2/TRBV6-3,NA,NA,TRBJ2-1,TGTGCCAGCACCCCTTGGGTAGGACTGGAGTACAATGAGCAGTTCTTC,CASTPWVGLEYNEQFF
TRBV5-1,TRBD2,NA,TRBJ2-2,TGCGCCAGCAGCTCGTTAGCGGGAGGAGTCGGGGAGCTGTTTTTT,CASSSLAGGVGELFF
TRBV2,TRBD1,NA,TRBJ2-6,TGTGCCAGCAGTGAAACAGGGGTTGGGGCCAACGTCCTGACTTTC,CASSETGVGANVLTF